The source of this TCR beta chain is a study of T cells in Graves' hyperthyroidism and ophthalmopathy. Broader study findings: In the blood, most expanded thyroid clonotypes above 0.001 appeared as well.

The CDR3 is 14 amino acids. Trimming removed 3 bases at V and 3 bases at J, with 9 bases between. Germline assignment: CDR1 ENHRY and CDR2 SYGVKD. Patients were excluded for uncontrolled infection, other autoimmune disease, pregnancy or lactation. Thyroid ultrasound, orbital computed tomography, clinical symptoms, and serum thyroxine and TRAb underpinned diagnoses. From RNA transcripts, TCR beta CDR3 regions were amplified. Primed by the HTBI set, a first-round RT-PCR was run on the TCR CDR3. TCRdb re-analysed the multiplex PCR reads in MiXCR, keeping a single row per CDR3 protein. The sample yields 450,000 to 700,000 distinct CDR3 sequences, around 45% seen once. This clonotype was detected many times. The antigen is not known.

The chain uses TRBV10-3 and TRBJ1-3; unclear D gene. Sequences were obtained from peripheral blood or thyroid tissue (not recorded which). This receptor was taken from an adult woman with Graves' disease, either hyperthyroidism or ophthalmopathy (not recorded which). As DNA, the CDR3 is TGTGCCATCAGTGACGGGTCTCGTGGAAACACCATATATTTT. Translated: CAISDGSRGNTIYF.